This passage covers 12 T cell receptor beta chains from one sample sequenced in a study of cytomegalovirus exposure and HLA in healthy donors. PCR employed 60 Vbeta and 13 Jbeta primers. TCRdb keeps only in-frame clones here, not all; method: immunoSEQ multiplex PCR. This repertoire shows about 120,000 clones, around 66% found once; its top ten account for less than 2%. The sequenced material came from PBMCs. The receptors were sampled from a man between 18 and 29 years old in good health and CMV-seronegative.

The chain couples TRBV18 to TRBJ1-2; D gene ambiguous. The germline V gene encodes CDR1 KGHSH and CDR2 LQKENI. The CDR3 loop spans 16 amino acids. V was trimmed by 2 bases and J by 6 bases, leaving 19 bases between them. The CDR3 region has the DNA TGTGCCAGCTCACCAAAGTCTGAGCGAGTCTTAGATGGCTACACCTTC. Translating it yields CASSPKSERVLDGYTF. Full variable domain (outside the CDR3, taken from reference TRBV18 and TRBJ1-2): NAGVMQNPRHLVRRRGQEARLRCSPMKGHSHVYWYRQLPEEGLKFMVYLQKENIIDESGMPKERFSAEFPKEGPSILRIQQVVRGDSAAYFCASSPKSERVLDGYTFGSGTRLTVV.

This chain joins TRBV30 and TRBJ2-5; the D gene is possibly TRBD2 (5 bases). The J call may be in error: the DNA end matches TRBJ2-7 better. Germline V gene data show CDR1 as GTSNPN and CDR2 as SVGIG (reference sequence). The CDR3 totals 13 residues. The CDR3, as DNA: TGTGCCTGGGACGAGCCTGGGAGTCACGAGCAGTACTTC. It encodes CAWDEPGSHEQYF.

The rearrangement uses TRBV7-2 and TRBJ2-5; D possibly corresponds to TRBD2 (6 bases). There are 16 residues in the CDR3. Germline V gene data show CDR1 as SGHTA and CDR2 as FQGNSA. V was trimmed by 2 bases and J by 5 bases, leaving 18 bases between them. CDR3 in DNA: TGTGCCAGCAGCTTATTGAGTTGGGGGGAGCGGGAGACCCAGTACTTC. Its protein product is CASSLLSWGERETQYF. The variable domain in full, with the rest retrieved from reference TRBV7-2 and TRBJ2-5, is GAGVSQSPSNKVTEKGKDVELRCDPISGHTALYWYRQSLGQGLEFLIYFQGNSAPDKSGLPSDRFSAERTGGSVSTLTIQRTQQEDSAVYLCASSLLSWGERETQYFGPGTRLLVL.

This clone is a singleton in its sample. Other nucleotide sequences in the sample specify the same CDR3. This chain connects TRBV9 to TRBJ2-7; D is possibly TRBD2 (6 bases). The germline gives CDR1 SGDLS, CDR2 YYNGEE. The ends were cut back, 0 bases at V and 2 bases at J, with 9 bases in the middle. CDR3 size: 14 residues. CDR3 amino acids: CASSVGTGAYEQYF. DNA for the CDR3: TGTGCCAGCAGCGTAGGAACGGGAGCCTACGAGCAGTACTTC. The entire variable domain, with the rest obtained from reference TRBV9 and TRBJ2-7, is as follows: DSGVTQTPKHLITATGQRVTLRCSPRSGDLSVYWYQQSLDQGLQFLIQYYNGEERAKGNILERFSAQQFPDLHSELNLSSLELGDSALYFCASSVGTGAYEQYFGPGTRLTVT.

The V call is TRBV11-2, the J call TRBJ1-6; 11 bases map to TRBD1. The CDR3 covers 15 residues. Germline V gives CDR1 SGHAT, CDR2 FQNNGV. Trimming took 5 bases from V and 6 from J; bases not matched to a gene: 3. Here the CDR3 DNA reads TGTGCCAGCAGCGGGGGGACAGGGGGTAATTCACCCCTCCACTTT. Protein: CASSGGTGGNSPLHF.

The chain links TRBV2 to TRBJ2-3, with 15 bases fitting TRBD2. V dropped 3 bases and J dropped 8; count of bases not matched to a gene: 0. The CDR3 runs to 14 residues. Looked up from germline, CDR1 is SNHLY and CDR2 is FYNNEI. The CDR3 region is CASSEGLAGGTQYF. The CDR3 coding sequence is TGTGCCAGCAGTGAGGGACTAGCGGGAGGTACGCAGTATTTT. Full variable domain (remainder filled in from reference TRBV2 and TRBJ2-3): EPEVTQTPSHQVTQMGQEVILRCVPISNHLYFYWYRQILGQKVEFLVSFYNNEISEKSEIFDDQFSVERPDGSNFTLKIRSTKLEDSAMYFCASSEGLAGGTQYFGPGTRLTVL.

The CDR3 DNA reads as TGTGCCAGCAGTTTTCGGGGATCCGATGGCTACACCTTC. It is translated as CASSFRGSDGYTF. This chain uses TRBV27 with TRBJ1-2; D unresolved. CDR3 length equals 13 residues. Germline lookup yields CDR1 MNHEY and CDR2 SMNVEV (reference sequence). Trimming stripped 3 bases from V and 6 bases from J, with 11 bases between.

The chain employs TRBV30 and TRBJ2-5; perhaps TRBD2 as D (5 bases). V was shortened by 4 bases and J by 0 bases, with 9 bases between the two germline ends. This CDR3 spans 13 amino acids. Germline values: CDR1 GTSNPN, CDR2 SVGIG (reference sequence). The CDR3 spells CAWTPGNQETQYF. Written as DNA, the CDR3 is TGTGCCTGGACCCCGGGGAACCAAGAGACCCAGTACTTC.

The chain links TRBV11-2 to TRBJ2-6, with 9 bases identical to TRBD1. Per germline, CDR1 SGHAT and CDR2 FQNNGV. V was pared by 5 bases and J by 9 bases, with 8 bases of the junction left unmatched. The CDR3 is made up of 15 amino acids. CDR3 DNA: TGTGCCAGCAGCCCTGGACAGGGGATCCGCAACGTCCTGACTTTC. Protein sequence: CASSPGQGIRNVLTF.

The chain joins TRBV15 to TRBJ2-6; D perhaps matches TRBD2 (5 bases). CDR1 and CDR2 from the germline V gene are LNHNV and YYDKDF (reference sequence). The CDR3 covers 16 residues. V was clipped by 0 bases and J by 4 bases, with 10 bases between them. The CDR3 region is CATSREVARGANVLTF. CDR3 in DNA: TGTGCCACCAGCAGAGAGGTAGCGAGGGGGGCCAACGTCCTGACTTTC.

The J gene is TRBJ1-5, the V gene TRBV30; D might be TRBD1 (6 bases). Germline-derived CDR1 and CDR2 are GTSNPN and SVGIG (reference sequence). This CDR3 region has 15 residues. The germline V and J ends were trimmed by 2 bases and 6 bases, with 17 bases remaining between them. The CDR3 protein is CAWSRPGGLSQPQHF. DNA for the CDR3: TGTGCCTGGAGTAGACCCGGGGGGCTGAGTCAGCCCCAGCATTTT. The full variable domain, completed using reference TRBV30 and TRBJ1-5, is SQTIHQWPATLVQPVGSPLSLECTVEGTSNPNLYWYRQAAGRGLQLLFYSVGIGQISSEVPQNLSASRPQDRQFILSSKKLLLSDSGFYLCAWSRPGGLSQPQHFGDGTRLSIL.

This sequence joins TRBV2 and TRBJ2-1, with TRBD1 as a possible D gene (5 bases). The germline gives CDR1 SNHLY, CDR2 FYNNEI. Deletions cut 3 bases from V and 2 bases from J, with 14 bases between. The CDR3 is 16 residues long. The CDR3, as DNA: TGTGCCAGCAGTGAGGGGCACCGCGTAACCTACAATGAGCAGTTCTTC. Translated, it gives CASSEGHRVTYNEQFF. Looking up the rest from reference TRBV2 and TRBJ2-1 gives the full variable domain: EPEVTQTPSHQVTQMGQEVILRCVPISNHLYFYWYRQILGQKVEFLVSFYNNEISEKSEIFDDQFSVERPDGSNFTLKIRSTKLEDSAMYFCASSEGHRVTYNEQFFGPGTRLTVL.